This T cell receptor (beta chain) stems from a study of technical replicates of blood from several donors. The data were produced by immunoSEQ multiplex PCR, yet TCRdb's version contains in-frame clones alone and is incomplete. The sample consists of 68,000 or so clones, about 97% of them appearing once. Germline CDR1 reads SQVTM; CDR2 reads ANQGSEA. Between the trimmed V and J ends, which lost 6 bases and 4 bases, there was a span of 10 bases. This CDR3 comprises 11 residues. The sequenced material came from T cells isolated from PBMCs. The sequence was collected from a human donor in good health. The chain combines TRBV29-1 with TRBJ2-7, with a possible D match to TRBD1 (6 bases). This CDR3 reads CSVYDRYEQYF. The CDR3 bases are TGCAGCGTCTATGACAGGTACGAGCAGTACTTC.